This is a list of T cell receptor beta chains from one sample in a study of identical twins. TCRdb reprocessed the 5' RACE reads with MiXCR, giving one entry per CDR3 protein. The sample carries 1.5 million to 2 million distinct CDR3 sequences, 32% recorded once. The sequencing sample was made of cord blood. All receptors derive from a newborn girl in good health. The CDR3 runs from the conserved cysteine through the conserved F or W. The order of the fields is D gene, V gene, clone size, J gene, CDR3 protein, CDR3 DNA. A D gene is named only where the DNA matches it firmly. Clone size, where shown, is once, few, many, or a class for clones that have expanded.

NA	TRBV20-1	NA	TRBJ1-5	CSASKQAGDSNQPQHF	TGCAGTGCTAGTAAACAGGCAGGAGATAGCAATCAGCCCCAGCATTTT
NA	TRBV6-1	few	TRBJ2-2	CASSENVYGELFF	TGTGCCAGCAGTGAAAATGTCTACGGGGAGCTGTTTTTT
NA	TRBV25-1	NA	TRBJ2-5	CASSESGGVAKNIRYF	TGTGCCAGCAGCGAATCGGGTGGGGTAGCCAAAAACATTCGGTACTTC
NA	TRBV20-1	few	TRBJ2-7	CSARDPRSPYEQYF	TGCAGTGCTAGAGATCCCAGGTCGCCCTACGAGCAGTACTTC
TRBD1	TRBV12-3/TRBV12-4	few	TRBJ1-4	CASSFGTGFATNEKLFF	TGTGCCAGCAGTTTTGGGACAGGGTTTGCAACTAATGAAAAACTGTTTTTT
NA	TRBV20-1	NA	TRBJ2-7	CSASRPLGPYYEQYF	TGCAGTGCTAGCCGGCCCCTGGGACCTTACTACGAGCAGTACTTC
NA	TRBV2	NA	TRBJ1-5	CASSEENQGGYSNQPQHF	TGTGCCAGCAGTGAAGAGAATCAGGGCGGATATAGCAATCAGCCCCAGCATTTT
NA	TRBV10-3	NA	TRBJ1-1	CAISAVGSRVEAFF	TGTGCCATCAGTGCAGTGGGGTCCCGGGTTGAAGCTTTCTTT
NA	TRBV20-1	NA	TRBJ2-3	CSARDPDFSTDTQYF	TGCAGTGCTAGAGACCCGGATTTTAGCACAGATACGCAGTATTTT
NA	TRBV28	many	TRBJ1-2	CASSFRQDYGYTF	TGTGCCAGCAGTTTTAGGCAGGACTATGGCTACACCTTC
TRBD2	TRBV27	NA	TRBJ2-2	CASSLWSSGYTGELFF	TGTGCCAGCAGTTTATGGTCTAGCGGGTACACCGGGGAGCTGTTTTTT
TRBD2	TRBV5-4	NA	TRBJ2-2	CASSLLSGINTGELFF	TGTGCCAGCAGCTTGTTGAGCGGGATAAACACCGGGGAGCTGTTTTTT
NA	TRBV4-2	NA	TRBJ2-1	CASSQDRREPANEQFF	TGTGCCAGCAGCCAAGATAGGCGCGAGCCGGCTAATGAGCAGTTCTTC
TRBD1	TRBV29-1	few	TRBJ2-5	CSVEQGVESPTTLSSETQYF	TGCAGCGTTGAACAGGGGGTGGAGAGCCCAACCACCCTCAGTTCAGAGACCCAGTACTTC
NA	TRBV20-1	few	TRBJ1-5	CSARVHGQPQHF	TGCAGTGCCAGGGTACACGGACAGCCCCAGCATTTT
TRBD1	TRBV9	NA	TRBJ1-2	CASSVAQGANYGYTF	TGTGCCAGCAGCGTGGCACAGGGGGCTAACTATGGCTACACCTTC
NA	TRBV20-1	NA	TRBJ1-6	CSARDREGVKSSPLHF	TGCAGTGCTAGAGATCGGGAGGGGGTAAAGAGTTCACCCCTCCACTTT
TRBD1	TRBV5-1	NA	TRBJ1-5	CASSLAGTDSNQPQHF	TGCGCCAGCAGCTTGGCCGGGACAGATAGCAATCAGCCCCAGCATTTT
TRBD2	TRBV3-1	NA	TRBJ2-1	CASSPQTSGRAPYNEQFF	TGTGCCAGCAGTCCTCAGACTAGCGGGAGGGCCCCCTACAATGAGCAGTTCTTC
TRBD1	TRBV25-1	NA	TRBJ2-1	CASSETGTGYNEQFF	TGTGCCAGCAGTGAAACGGGGACAGGCTACAATGAGCAGTTCTTC
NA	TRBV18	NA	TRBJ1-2	CASSPGRDRYGYTF	TGTGCCAGCTCACCGGGACGTGATCGGTATGGCTACACCTTC
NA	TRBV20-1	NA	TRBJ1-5	CSARVSPGPSLGQPQHF	TGCAGTGCTAGAGTTAGTCCAGGGCCGTCCCTAGGGCAGCCCCAGCATTTT
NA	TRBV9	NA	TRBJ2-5	CASSVPRTGGVGETQYF	TGTGCCAGCAGCGTACCCCGGACTGGAGGGGTTGGAGAGACCCAGTACTTC